The subject of this entry is one T cell receptor beta chain. Trimming left V 4 bases short and J 0 bases short, with 21 bases between. CDR3 size: 18 residues. Germline V gene sequence: CDR1 LGHDT, CDR2 YNNKEL (reference sequence). The source of the sample is a study of blood T cell repertoires in COVID-19. Background on the study: The United States, Italy and Spain provided the acute and convalescent COVID-19 samples.

TCRdb keeps only in-frame clones here, not all; method: immunoSEQ multiplex PCR. The sample lists 300,000 to 450,000 clones; roughly 85% were seen once. The clonotype was recovered from a woman between 18 and 29 years old with acute or convalescent COVID-19. Sequenced: peripheral blood. This rearrangement joins TRBV3-1 (or the pseudogene TRBV3-2) to TRBJ1-2, with D possibly TRBD1 on 6 matching bases. In DNA, the CDR3 is TGTGCCAGCAGCCCTCCCGGACAGACCGCGTTAACTAACTATGGCTACACCTTC. Translating it yields CASSPPGQTALTNYGYTF.